Sequencing of this T cell receptor beta chain was carried out in a study of blood T cell repertoires in COVID-19. As for the study in general: COVID-19 samples, acute and convalescent, were from the United States, Italy and Spain. T cells, B-cell-depleted T cells, or PBMCs provided the cDNA or gDNA that served as material.

Recovered Cohort 3 donors showed two negative PCRs, clearance, or symptom resolution. Per the study methods: Reference gene primers were amplified, and this amplification served to estimate nucleated cell counts. Here immunoSEQ multiplex PCR was the method, and the copy in TCRdb shows in-frame clones only, minus some. V, J and clone size are taken as reported in that table, and D and trimming were inferred from the DNA itself. The table shows around 300,000 clones, with 85% occurring only once. The CDR3 runs to 16 residues. V lost 0 bases and J 0 bases, leaving 12 bases between the germline ends. CDR1 is PRHDT and CDR2 is FYEKMQ in the germline V gene (reference sequence).

The TCR originated in a woman aged 45-65 years who had recovered from COVID-19. Material: PBMCs or T cells enriched from blood (not recorded which). V is TRBV13 and J is TRBJ2-7; tentatively, D is TRBD2 (6 bases). The CDR3 loop is CASSLGRRGSSYEQYF. In nucleotides, the CDR3 is TGTGCCAGCAGCTTAGGCCGACGGGGGAGCTCCTACGAGCAGTACTTC.